A single sample is the source of the 17 T cell receptor beta chains below, sequenced in a study of OX40 agonist ivuxolimab in advanced cancers. Some clones are missing from TCRdb's copy, which holds only in-frame ones; the method was immunoSEQ multiplex PCR. The data show tens of thousands of clones, over 80% seen once. The sample consisted of CD4+ or CD8+ T cells sorted from blood, taken in a trial of the OX40 agonist ivuxolimab. Receptors originate from an adult with an advanced solid tumor such as melanoma, head and neck, liver or kidney cancer.

This clone was counted a single time. The CDR3 is CASSLTGTGYGNEQFF. The CDR3 DNA follows: TGTGCCAGCAGCTTGACCGGGACAGGGTATGGCAATGAGCAGTTCTTC. The gene calls are TRBV5-6 and TRBJ2-1; 9 bases fit TRBD1. CDR3 length equals 16 residues. The germline V gene encodes CDR1 SGHDT and CDR2 YYEEEE. With 1 base clipped from V and 6 bases from J, the junction kept 8 bases outside the gene matches.

The chain has TRBV12-5 and TRBJ2-2; D is undetermined. CDR3 length equals 15 residues. V was cut by 4 bases and J by 6 bases, with 15 bases left in between. The germline gives CDR1 LGHNT, CDR2 FRNRAP. The CDR3 reads CASGSSADRAGELFF. In DNA form, the CDR3 reads TGTGCTAGTGGTTCATCCGCCGACCGCGCCGGGGAGCTGTTTTTT.

This chain uses TRBV5-1 with TRBJ2-1; D ambiguous. The CDR3 covers 14 residues. CDR1 SGHRS and CDR2 YFSETQ come from the germline V gene. Trimming pared 1 base from V and 8 bases from J, leaving 13 bases between. DNA for the CDR3: TGCGCCAGCAGCTTGTTTCAGCCCTGGGATGAGCAGTTCTTC. Amino acids: CASSLFQPWDEQFF.

The chain recombines TRBV4-1 with TRBJ2-2, with D perhaps matching TRBD1 or TRBD2 (5 bases each). V lost 4 bases and J 6 bases, leaving 18 bases between the germline ends. The CDR3 runs 16 residues. Germline V lookup: CDR1 MGHRA, CDR2 YSYEKL. For the CDR3, the DNA is TGCGCCAGCAGCCGAGCGGTGCAGGGTTGGGCCGGGGAGCTGTTTTTT. Translated: CASSRAVQGWAGELFF.

This chain's CDR3 is CASSPLPRTSPVHEQFF. In DNA form, the CDR3 reads TGTGCCAGCAGTCCCCTACCAAGGACTTCTCCGGTCCATGAGCAGTTCTTC. The rearrangement links TRBV28 to TRBJ2-1; D may be TRBD2 (5 bases). The CDR3 extends over 17 amino acids. CDR1 is MDHEN, CDR2 SYDVKM, per germline. V lost 5 bases to trimming and J lost 8 bases, with 25 bases between them.

The chain links TRBV10-3 to TRBJ2-1; D uncertain. This CDR3 spans 12 amino acids. CDR1 and CDR2 from the germline V gene are ENHRY and SYGVKD. V dropped 3 bases and J dropped 6 bases, with 6 bases sitting between them. The DNA of the CDR3 is TGTGCCATCAGTGATAGCTTCAATGAGCAGTTCTTC. Protein sequence: CAISDSFNEQFF.

The CDR3 sequence is CASSGTGHGELFF. CDR3 DNA: TGTGCCAGCAGCGGGACAGGGCACGGGGAGCTGTTTTTT. This chain joins TRBV9 and TRBJ2-2, with 8 nucleotides matching TRBD1. J was trimmed by 7 bases and V by 3 bases; bases with no gene match: 2. The CDR3 spans 13 residues. Germline loops: CDR1 SGDLS, CDR2 YYNGEE.

V is TRBV2 and J is TRBJ1-1, with D possibly TRBD1 on 5 matching bases. With 6 bases removed from V and 3 bases from J, the gap between germline ends came to 14 bases. In germline, CDR1 is SNHLY, CDR2 FYNNEI. The CDR3 runs 14 residues. This CDR3 is CASRRLVGDTEAFF. The CDR3 coding sequence is TGTGCCAGCAGACGCCTCGTGGGGGACACTGAAGCTTTCTTT. The full variable domain, in which reference TRBV2 and TRBJ1-1 provide the parts outside the CDR3, is EPEVTQTPSHQVTQMGQEVILRCVPISNHLYFYWYRQILGQKVEFLVSFYNNEISEKSEIFDDQFSVERPDGSNFTLKIRSTKLEDSAMYFCASRRLVGDTEAFFGQGTRLTVV.

This clone was picked up one time. The rearrangement uses TRBV5-1 and TRBJ2-7, with 11 nucleotides matching TRBD1. With 4 bases clipped from V and 3 bases from J, the junction kept 6 bases outside the gene matches. This CDR3 region has 15 residues. Germline V gene sequence: CDR1 SGHRS, CDR2 YFSETQ. CDR3 region: CASSPSGTGGYEQYF. The DNA of the CDR3 is TGCGCCAGCAGCCCCTCCGGGACAGGGGGCTACGAGCAGTACTTC.

The V gene is TRBV7-9, the J gene TRBJ1-1; D is possibly TRBD1 (6 bases). CDR3 length: 18 amino acids. Trimming cost V 0 bases and J 3 bases, with 20 bases left between them. Germline V lookup: CDR1 SEHNR, CDR2 FQNEAQ (reference sequence). CDR3 sequence reads: CASSLARDSQGRDTEAFF. CDR3 DNA: TGTGCCAGCAGCTTAGCGAGAGACTCACAGGGAAGGGACACTGAAGCTTTCTTT.

The gene calls are TRBV16 and TRBJ2-7, with 7 bases lining up with TRBD1. The V gene's germline CDR1 is KGHSY and CDR2 FQNENV. The CDR3 loop spans 13 amino acids. V lost 5 bases, J lost 8 bases, and 9 bases stayed unmatched. The CDR3 DNA sequence: TGTGCCAGCAGCGTGGGGACAGCCGTGCAGCAGTACTTC. This sequence encodes CASSVGTAVQQYF.

V is TRBV30 and J is TRBJ2-7; no clear D. CDR1 and CDR2 (germline): GTSNPN, SVGIG (reference sequence). The CDR3 covers 11 residues. V was pared by 3 bases and J by 3 bases, with 6 bases between. Here the CDR3 reads CAWRVGYEQYF. In DNA, the CDR3 is TGTGCCTGGAGGGTAGGCTACGAGCAGTACTTC. The whole variable domain, filled in from reference TRBV30 and TRBJ2-7, reads SQTIHQWPATLVQPVGSPLSLECTVEGTSNPNLYWYRQAAGRGLQLLFYSVGIGQISSEVPQNLSASRPQDRQFILSSKKLLLSDSGFYLCAWRVGYEQYFGPGTRLTVT.

This clone was found once. V and J are TRBV11-2 and TRBJ1-1; D remains ambiguous. The CDR3 is 13 amino acids. V shed 2 bases and J shed 1 base, with 5 bases lying between them. Germline CDR1 and CDR2: SGHAT and FQNNGV. Here the CDR3 DNA reads TGTGCCAGCAGCTTAAGGAGGAACACTGAAGCTTTCTTT. It encodes CASSLRRNTEAFF.

The chain joins TRBV30 to TRBJ1-1; D perhaps matches TRBD1 (5 bases). Trimming removed 2 bases at V and 2 bases at J, with 9 bases between. In germline, CDR1 is GTSNPN, CDR2 SVGIG (reference sequence). The CDR3 is 13 residues long. The CDR3 region is CAWSPGFNTEAFF. In DNA form, the CDR3 reads TGTGCCTGGAGTCCAGGGTTTAACACTGAAGCTTTCTTT.

The J gene is TRBJ2-2, the V gene TRBV6-1; 11 bases are a match to TRBD2. There are 14 residues in the CDR3. Germline V gene lookup returns CDR1 MNHNS and CDR2 SASEGT. The trim removed 6 bases at V and 5 bases at J, leaving 2 bases unmatched. CDR3 DNA sequence: TGTGCCAGCAGGGGACTAGCGGAGACCGGGGAGCTGTTTTTT. It translates to CASRGLAETGELFF.

The rearrangement joins TRBV9 to TRBJ1-5; possible D gene TRBD1, 6 bases. The CDR3 is made up of 15 amino acids. The V gene lost 4 bases and the J gene lost 6 bases, with 17 bases spanning the gap. Germline values: CDR1 SGDLS, CDR2 YYNGEE. The CDR3: CASSFTGGAGQPQHF. CDR3 sequence (DNA): TGTGCCAGCAGCTTCACCGGGGGGGCCGGTCAGCCCCAGCATTTT.

This chain links TRBV5-1 with TRBJ2-2; 9 nucleotides match TRBD2. The CDR3 consists of 16 residues. CDR1 is SGHRS and CDR2 is YFSETQ in the germline V gene. Trimming cost V 0 bases and J 7 bases; bases outside gene matches: 7. CDR3 sequence: CASSLALAGHNGELFF. CDR3 DNA: TGCGCCAGCAGCTTGGCGCTAGCGGGACACAACGGGGAGCTGTTTTTT. The full variable domain, its missing parts supplied by reference TRBV5-1 and TRBJ2-2, is KAGVTQTPRYLIKTRGQQVTLSCSPISGHRSVSWYQQTPGQGLQFLFEYFSETQRNKGNFPGRFSGRQFSNSRSEMNVSTLELGDSALYLCASSLALAGHNGELFFGEGSRLTVL.